This T cell receptor beta chain originates from a study of blood T cell repertoires in COVID-19. Produced via immunoSEQ multiplex PCR; TCRdb's table is partial and in-frame only. The sample holds about 120,000 clones, nearly 90% seen once. This CDR3 region has 15 residues. Trimming removed 5 bases from V and 6 bases from J; junction bases left unmatched: 6. Germline lookup yields CDR1 SEHNR and CDR2 FQNEAQ (reference sequence). The TCR originated in a woman in her sixties with COVID-19, enrolled during active disease. The specimen was peripheral blood. The chain is built from TRBV7-9 and TRBJ1-4, with TRBD1 identical over 10 bases. For the CDR3, the DNA is TGTGCCAGCAGCCTCCCCGGGACAGGGGATGAAAAACTGTTTTTT. As protein: CASSLPGTGDEKLFF.